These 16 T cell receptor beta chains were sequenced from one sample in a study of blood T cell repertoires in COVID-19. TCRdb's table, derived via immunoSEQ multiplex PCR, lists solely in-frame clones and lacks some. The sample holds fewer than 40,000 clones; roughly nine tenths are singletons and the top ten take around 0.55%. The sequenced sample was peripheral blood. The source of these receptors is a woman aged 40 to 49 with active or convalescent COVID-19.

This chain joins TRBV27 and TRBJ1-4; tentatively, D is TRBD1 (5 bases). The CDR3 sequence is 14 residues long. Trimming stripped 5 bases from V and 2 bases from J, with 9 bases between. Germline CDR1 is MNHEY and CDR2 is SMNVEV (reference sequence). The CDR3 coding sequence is TGTGCCAGCAGTCGGGGGAGCACTAATGAAAAACTGTTTTTT. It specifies CASSRGSTNEKLFF.

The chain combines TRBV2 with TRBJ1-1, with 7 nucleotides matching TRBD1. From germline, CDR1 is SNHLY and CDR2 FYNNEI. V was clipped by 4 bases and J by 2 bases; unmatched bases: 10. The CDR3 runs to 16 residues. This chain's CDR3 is CASSARGQAINTEAFF. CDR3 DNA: TGTGCCAGCAGTGCCAGAGGACAGGCCATAAACACTGAAGCTTTCTTT.

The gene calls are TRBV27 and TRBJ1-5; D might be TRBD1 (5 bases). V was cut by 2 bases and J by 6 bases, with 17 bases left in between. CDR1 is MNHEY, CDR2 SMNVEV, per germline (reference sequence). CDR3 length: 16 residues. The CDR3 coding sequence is TGTGCCAGCAGTTTACAGGCCCGGGGCGGGGGTCAGCCCCAGCATTTT. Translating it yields CASSLQARGGGQPQHF.

CDR3 sequence (DNA): TGTGCCAGTAGTATTCCCGGACAGTACACTGAAGCTTTCTTT. This codes for CASSIPGQYTEAFF. The V and J genes are TRBV19 and TRBJ1-1; a weak D match, TRBD1 (6 bases). This CDR3 has 14 residues. Trimming left V 3 bases short and J 3 bases short, with 11 bases between. In germline, CDR1 is LNHDA, CDR2 SQIVND (reference sequence). Drawing the rest from reference TRBV19 and TRBJ1-1, the complete variable domain is DGGITQSPKYLFRKEGQNVTLSCEQNLNHDAMYWYRQDPGQGLRLIYYSQIVNDFQKGDIAEGYSVSREKKESFPLTVTSAQKNPTAFYLCASSIPGQYTEAFFGQGTRLTVV.

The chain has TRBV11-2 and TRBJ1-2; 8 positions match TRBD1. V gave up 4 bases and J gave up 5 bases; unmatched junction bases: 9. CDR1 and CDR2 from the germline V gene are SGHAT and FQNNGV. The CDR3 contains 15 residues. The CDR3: CASSSSRTGTYGYTF. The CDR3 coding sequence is TGTGCCAGCAGCTCTAGCCGGACAGGGACGTATGGCTACACCTTC.

CDR3 region: CASSLVVSRRAYGYTF. The DNA for the CDR3 is TGTGCCAGCAGCTTGGTAGTAAGCAGGCGAGCATATGGCTACACCTTC. The chain is built from TRBV5-8 and TRBJ1-2; D gene ambiguous. Looked up from germline, CDR1 is SGHTS and CDR2 is YDEGEE. The CDR3 runs 16 residues. Trimming stripped 0 bases from V and 5 bases from J, with 17 bases between. The variable domain in full, with the rest retrieved from reference TRBV5-8 and TRBJ1-2, is EAGVTQSPTHLIKTRGQQATLRCSPISGHTSVYWYQQALGLGLQFLLWYDEGEERNRGNFPPRFSGRQFPNYSSELNVNALELEDSALYLCASSLVVSRRAYGYTFGSGTRLTVV.

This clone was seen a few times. DNA for the CDR3: TGTGCCAGCAGCACAGGGGACGAGCAGTACTTC. Its translation: CASSTGDEQYF. J is TRBJ2-7 and V is TRBV12-3 or TRBV12-4, with TRBD1 matching 7 bases. V gave up 6 bases and J gave up 5 bases; unmatched junction bases: 1. There are 11 residues in the CDR3.

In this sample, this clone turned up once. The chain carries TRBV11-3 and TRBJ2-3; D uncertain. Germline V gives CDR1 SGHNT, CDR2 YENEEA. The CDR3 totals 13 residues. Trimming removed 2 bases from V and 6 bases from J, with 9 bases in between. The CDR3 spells CASSLRVADTQYF. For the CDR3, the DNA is TGTGCCAGCAGCTTAAGAGTCGCGGATACGCAGTATTTT.

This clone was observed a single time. CDR3 sequence reads: CASSQEIRLAGGPRNIQYF. The CDR3 DNA sequence: TGCGCCAGCAGCCAAGAAATCCGGCTAGCGGGGGGGCCGAGAAACATTCAGTACTTC. This chain links TRBV4-3 with TRBJ2-4; 12 nucleotides match TRBD2. The V gene end was trimmed by 0 bases and the J gene end by 6 bases; junction bases not matched to a gene: 12. This CDR3 spans 19 amino acids. CDR1 LGHNA and CDR2 YSLEER come from the germline V gene.

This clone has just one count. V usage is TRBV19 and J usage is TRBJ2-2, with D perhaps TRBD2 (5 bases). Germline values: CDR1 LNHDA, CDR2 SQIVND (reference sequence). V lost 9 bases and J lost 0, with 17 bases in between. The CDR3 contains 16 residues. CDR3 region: CASRPGYYSNTGELFF. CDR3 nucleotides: TGTGCCAGCCGGCCGGGATACTACTCGAACACCGGGGAGCTGTTTTTT.

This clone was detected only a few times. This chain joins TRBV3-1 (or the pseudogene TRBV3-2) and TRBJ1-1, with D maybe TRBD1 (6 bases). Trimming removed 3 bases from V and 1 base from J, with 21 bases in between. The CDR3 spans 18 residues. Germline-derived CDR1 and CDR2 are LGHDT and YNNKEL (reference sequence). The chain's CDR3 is CASSHFLPQTGKNTEAFF. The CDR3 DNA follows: TGTGCCAGCAGCCATTTCCTGCCCCAAACAGGGAAGAACACTGAAGCTTTCTTT.

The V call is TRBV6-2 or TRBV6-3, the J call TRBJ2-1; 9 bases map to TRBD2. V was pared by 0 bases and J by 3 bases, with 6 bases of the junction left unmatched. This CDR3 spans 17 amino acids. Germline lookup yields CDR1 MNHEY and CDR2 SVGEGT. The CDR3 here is CASSYSPPSGIYNEQFF. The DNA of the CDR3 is TGTGCCAGCAGTTACTCTCCCCCTAGCGGGATCTACAATGAGCAGTTCTTC.

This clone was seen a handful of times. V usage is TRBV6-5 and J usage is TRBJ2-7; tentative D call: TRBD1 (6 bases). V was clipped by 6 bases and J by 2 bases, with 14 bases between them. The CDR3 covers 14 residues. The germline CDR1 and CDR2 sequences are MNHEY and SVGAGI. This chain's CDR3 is CASSPGQITYEQYF. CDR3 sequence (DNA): TGTGCCAGCAGCCCAGGACAGATCACCTACGAGCAGTACTTC.

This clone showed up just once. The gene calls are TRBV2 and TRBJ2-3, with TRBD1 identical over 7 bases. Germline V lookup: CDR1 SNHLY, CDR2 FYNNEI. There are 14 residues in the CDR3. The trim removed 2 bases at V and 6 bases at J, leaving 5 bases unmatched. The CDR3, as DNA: TGTGCCAGCAGTGAACAGGGGGTAGGGGATACGCAGTATTTT. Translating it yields CASSEQGVGDTQYF.

The CDR3 region is CASSQDTRGLQPQHF. The CDR3, as DNA: TGTGCCAGCAGCCAAGATACCAGGGGGCTTCAGCCCCAGCATTTT. The V and J genes are TRBV3-1 (or the pseudogene TRBV3-2) and TRBJ1-5; TRBD1 agrees at 8 bases. Per the germline V gene, CDR1 is LGHDT and CDR2 is YNNKEL (reference sequence). CDR3 length equals 15 residues. Trimming cost V 0 bases and J 6 bases; bases outside gene matches: 4.

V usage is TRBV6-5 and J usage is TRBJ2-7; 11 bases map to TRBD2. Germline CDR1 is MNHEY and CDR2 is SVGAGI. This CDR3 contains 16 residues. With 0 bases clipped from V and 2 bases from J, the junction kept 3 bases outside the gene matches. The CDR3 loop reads CASSYSGTSGPYEQYF. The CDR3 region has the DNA TGTGCCAGCAGTTACTCCGGGACTAGCGGTCCCTACGAGCAGTACTTC.